The following is a T cell receptor (beta chain) sequence with its context. Germline loops: CDR1 MDHEN, CDR2 SYDVKM. CDR3 length: 15 residues. V dropped 6 bases and J dropped 5; count of bases not matched to a gene: 10. In the source study's methods: It was from reference gene primer amplification that nucleated cell counts were estimated. Clones were sequenced by immunoSEQ multiplex PCR, and TCRdb holds only the in-frame ones, with some missing. V and J calls and clone size come straight from that table; D and trimming were deduced from the DNA. The sample lists about 180,000 clones; less than 85% were seen once. The data originate from a study of blood T cell repertoires in COVID-19. Across the whole study: Samples taken during acute and convalescent COVID-19 were collected in the United States, Italy and Spain. Sample material is recorded as cDNA or gDNA derived from T cells, B-cell-depleted T cells, or PBMCs.

V is TRBV28 and J is TRBJ1-1; 9 bases fit TRBD1. The sequence was collected from a human donor in a cohort sampled during active COVID-19. The sequenced material came from peripheral blood. The CDR3 DNA sequence: TGTGCCAGCAGCCCCATGCGGGACAGGGTAACTGAAGCTTTCTTT. Protein: CASSPMRDRVTEAFF.